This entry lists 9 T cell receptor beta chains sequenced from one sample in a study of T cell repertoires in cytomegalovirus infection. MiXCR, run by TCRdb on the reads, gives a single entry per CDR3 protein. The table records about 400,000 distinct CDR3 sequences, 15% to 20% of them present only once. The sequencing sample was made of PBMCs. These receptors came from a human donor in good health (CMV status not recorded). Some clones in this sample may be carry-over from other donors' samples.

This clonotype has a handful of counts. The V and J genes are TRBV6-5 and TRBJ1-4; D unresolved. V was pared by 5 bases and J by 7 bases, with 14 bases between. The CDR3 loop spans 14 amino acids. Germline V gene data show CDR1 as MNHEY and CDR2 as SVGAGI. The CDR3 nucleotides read TGTGCCAGCAGTCCCCGGGAGGGTGGTGAAAAACTGTTTTTT. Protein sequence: CASSPREGGEKLFF.

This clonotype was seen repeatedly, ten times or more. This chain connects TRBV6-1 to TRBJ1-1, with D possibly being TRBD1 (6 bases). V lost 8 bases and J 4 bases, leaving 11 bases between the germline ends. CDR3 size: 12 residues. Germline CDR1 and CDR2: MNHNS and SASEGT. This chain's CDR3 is CASGGGITEAFF. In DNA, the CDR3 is TGTGCCAGCGGGGGCGGAATCACTGAAGCTTTCTTT.

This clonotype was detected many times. CDR3 nucleotides: TGTGCCAGCAGCTTGACAGGGGGCGCGACTGAAGCTTTCTTT. It encodes CASSLTGGATEAFF. The V gene is TRBV7-6, the J gene TRBJ1-1, with 10 positions matching TRBD1. CDR1 and CDR2 from the germline V gene are SGHVS and FNYEAQ. The CDR3 runs to 14 residues. The ends lost 3 bases at V and 5 bases at J; junction bases unmatched: 3.

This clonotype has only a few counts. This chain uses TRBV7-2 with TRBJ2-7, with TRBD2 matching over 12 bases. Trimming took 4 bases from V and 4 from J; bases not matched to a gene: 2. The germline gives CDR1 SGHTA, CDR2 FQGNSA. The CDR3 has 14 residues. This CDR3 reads CASSWTSGEYEQYF. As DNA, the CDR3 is TGTGCCAGCAGCTGGACTAGCGGGGAGTACGAGCAGTACTTC.

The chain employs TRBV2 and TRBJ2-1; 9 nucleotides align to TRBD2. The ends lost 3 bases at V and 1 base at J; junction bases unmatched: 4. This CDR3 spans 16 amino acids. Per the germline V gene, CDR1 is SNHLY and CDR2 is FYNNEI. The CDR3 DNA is TGTGCCAGCAGTGATCCGACTAGCGGTTCCTACAATGAGCAGTTCTTC. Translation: CASSDPTSGSYNEQFF.

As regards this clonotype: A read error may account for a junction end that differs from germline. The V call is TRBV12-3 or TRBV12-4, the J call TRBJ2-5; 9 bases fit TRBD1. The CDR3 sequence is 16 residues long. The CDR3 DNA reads TGTGCCACCAGTTTCGGGGACAGGGTGCTCTTGGAGACCCAGTACTTC. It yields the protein CATSFGDRVLLETQYF.

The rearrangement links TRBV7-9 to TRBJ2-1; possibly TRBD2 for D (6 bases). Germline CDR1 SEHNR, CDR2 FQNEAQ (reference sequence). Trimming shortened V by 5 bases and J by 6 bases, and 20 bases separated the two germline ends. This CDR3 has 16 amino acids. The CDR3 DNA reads TGTGCCAGCAGCCCTCCCATGTATACTAGCATCAATGAGCAGTTCTTC. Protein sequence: CASSPPMYTSINEQFF.

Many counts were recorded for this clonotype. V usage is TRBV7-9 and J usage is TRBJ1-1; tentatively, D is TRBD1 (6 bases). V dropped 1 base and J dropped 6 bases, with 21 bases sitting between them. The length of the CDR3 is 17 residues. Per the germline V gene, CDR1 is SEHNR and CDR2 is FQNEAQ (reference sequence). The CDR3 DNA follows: TGTGCCAGCAGCTTAGACCCCCTCCGACAGGCATCCGCTGAAGCTTTCTTT. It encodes CASSLDPLRQASAEAFF. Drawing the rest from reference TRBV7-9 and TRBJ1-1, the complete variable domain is DTGVSQNPRHKITKRGQNVTFRCDPISEHNRLYWYRQTLGQGPEFLTYFQNEAQLEKSRLLSDRFSAERPKGSFSTLEIQRTEQGDSAMYLCASSLDPLRQASAEAFFGQGTRLTVV.

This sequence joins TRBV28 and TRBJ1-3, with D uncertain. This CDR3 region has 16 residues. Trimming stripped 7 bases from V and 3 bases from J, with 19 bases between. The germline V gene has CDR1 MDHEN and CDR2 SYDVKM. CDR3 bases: TGTGCCAGCACGTCGCCTACGGGGAGGTTTGGAAACACCATATATTTT. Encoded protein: CASTSPTGRFGNTIYF.